This T cell receptor beta chain was recorded in a study of response to subunit inactivated influenza vaccine. TCRdb re-analysed the RT-PCR reads in MiXCR, keeping a single row per CDR3 protein. The sample lists around 790,000 distinct CDR3 sequences, 21% seen once, with approximately 10% in the top ten. Per the germline V gene, CDR1 is LGHDT and CDR2 is YNNKEL (reference sequence). The CDR3 length is 13 residues. The trim removed 4 bases at V and 4 bases at J, leaving 3 bases unmatched. This material consisted of PBMCs from blood, taken roughly 5 days after vaccination. The origin of this receptor is a man aged 45-60 years who received an inactivated influenza vaccine. The rearrangement links TRBV3-1 to TRBJ1-2, with 7 bases matching TRBD1. In nucleotides, the CDR3 is TGTGCCAGCAGCCGACAGGGTGGCTATGGCTACACCTTC. It codes for CASSRQGGYGYTF.